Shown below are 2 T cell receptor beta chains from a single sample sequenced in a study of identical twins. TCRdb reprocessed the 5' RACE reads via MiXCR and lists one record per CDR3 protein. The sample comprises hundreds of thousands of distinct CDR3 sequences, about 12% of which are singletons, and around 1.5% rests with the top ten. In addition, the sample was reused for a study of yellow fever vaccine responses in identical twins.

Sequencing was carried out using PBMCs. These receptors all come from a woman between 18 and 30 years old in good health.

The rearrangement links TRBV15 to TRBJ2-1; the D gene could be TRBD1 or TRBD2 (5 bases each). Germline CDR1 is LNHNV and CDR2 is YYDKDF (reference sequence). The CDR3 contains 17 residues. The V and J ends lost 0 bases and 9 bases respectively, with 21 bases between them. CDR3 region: CATSRDKDRGGAGEQFF. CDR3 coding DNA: TGTGCCACCAGCAGAGATAAGGACCGGGGTGGGGCTGGTGAGCAGTTCTTC.

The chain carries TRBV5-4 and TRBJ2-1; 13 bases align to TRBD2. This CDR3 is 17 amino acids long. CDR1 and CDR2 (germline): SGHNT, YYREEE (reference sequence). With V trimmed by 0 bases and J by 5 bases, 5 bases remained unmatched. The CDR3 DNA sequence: TGTGCCAGCAGCTTGGCCAGGACTAGCGGGAGTGACAATGAGCAGTTCTTC. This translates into CASSLARTSGSDNEQFF.